This T cell receptor beta chain derives from a study of blood T cell repertoires in COVID-19. The wider study: The study drew acute and convalescent COVID-19 samples from the United States, Italy and Spain.

Trimming took 0 bases from V and 6 from J, leaving 9 bases between them. Per the germline V gene, CDR1 is SGHDT and CDR2 is YYEEEE. This CDR3 is 13 amino acids long. This clone has only a few counts. Generated by immunoSEQ multiplex PCR, the TCRdb table keeps only in-frame clones and is missing some. In the table there are about 94,000 clones, approximately 79% of which are singletons. One Seattle source followed patients from active infection through their disease course. This rearrangement joins TRBV5-6 to TRBJ1-1, with no clear D. The TCR comes from a man aged 70 or older with COVID-19, enrolled during active disease. What was sequenced was peripheral blood. CDR3 amino acids: CASSLAGAAEAFF. The CDR3 DNA follows: TGTGCCAGCAGCTTGGCGGGTGCGGCTGAAGCTTTCTTT.